These 8 T cell receptor beta chains share one sample of origin, sequenced in a study of early T cells in non-severe SARS-CoV-2 infection. TCRdb reprocessed the 5' RACE reads with MiXCR, giving one entry per CDR3 protein. The table lists around 28,000 distinct CDR3 sequences, approximately 3.9% of them singletons. The sample comprised whole blood. Receptors originate from an adult who was a healthcare worker with PCR-confirmed SARS-CoV-2 infection or an uninfected control (not recorded which).

This sequence joins TRBV5-1 and TRBJ2-2; D is undetermined. This CDR3 spans 17 amino acids. Germline lookup yields CDR1 SGHRS and CDR2 YFSETQ. The V gene lost 0 bases and the J gene lost 0 bases, with 12 bases spanning the gap. The CDR3 nucleotides read TGCGCCAGCAGCTTGGGCCATGGCGGCACGAACACCGGGGAGCTGTTTTTT. This gives the protein CASSLGHGGTNTGELFF.

This clonotype has ten or more counts. This CDR3 reads CSVEGRPPSRGDTQYF. The CDR3 nucleotides read TGCAGCGTTGAAGGCAGGCCGCCTTCCCGGGGGGATACGCAGTATTTT. The J gene is TRBJ2-3, the V gene TRBV29-1, with a possible D match to TRBD2 (6 bases). Germline values: CDR1 SQVTM, CDR2 ANQGSEA. There are 16 residues in the CDR3. Trimming took 1 base from V and 6 from J, leaving 20 bases between them.

This clonotype was found many times. The chain uses TRBV28 and TRBJ2-3; 7 nucleotides align to TRBD2. The length of the CDR3 is 16 residues. Germline CDR1 MDHEN, CDR2 SYDVKM. After removal of 4 bases from V and 6 bases from J, the junction contained 13 bases not matched to a gene. DNA for the CDR3: TGTGCCAGCAGTTCAACAGCGGGGCCGGGGGTGGATACGCAGTATTTT. Translating it yields CASSSTAGPGVDTQYF. Variable domain in full (rest from reference TRBV28 and TRBJ2-3): DVKVTQSSRYLVKRTGEKVFLECVQDMDHENMFWYRQDPGLGLRLIYFSYDVKMKEKGDIPEGYSVSREKKERFSLILESASTNQTSMYLCASSSTAGPGVDTQYFGPGTRLTVL.

This clonotype was observed many times. This rearrangement joins TRBV20-1 to TRBJ2-5; unclear D gene. The CDR3 consists of 13 residues. Germline V lookup: CDR1 DFQATT, CDR2 SNEGSKA (reference sequence). Trimming took 4 bases from V and 0 from J, leaving 9 bases between them. The CDR3 region has the DNA TGCAGTGCTACCGGCGGTAACCAAGAGACCCAGTACTTC. Protein: CSATGGNQETQYF.

This clonotype was seen ten or more times. This chain links TRBV27 with TRBJ1-6; unclear D gene. The CDR3 sequence is 12 residues long. Trimming shortened V by 6 bases and J by 10 bases, and 10 bases separated the two germline ends. The germline gives CDR1 MNHEY, CDR2 SMNVEV (reference sequence). CDR3 in amino acids: CASSPRRSPLHF. The CDR3 nucleotides are TGTGCCAGCAGCCCCCGTAGATCACCCCTCCACTTT.

This clonotype was recorded at least ten times. The CDR3 coding sequence is TGTGCCAGCAGGAGAGCGGGAGCCACAGATACGCAGTATTTT. This gives the protein CASRRAGATDTQYF. The rearrangement joins TRBV6-2 or TRBV6-3 to TRBJ2-3; 8 bases map to TRBD2. V shed 6 bases and J 2 bases; nucleotides not matched to a gene: 4. CDR3 length: 14 residues. The germline V gene has CDR1 MNHEY and CDR2 SVGEGT.

This chain joins TRBV29-1 and TRBJ2-1; the match to TRBD2 covers 8 bases. Germline V gene lookup returns CDR1 SQVTM and CDR2 ANQGSEA. The CDR3 contains 14 residues. Losses at the gene ends were 3 bases for V and 7 bases for J; bases not matched to a gene: 8. CDR3 sequence: CSVDGAGGDNEQFF. The CDR3 DNA reads TGCAGCGTTGACGGGGCGGGAGGCGATAATGAGCAGTTCTTC.

This clonotype was counted ten times or more. This chain uses TRBV20-1 with TRBJ2-3; 7 positions match TRBD2. The germline gives CDR1 DFQATT, CDR2 SNEGSKA (reference sequence). This CDR3 has 14 residues. V dropped 5 bases and J dropped 0; count of bases not matched to a gene: 5. The CDR3 nucleotides read TGCAGTGCTCCTTCCGGGGGGAGCACAGATACGCAGTATTTT. It translates to CSAPSGGSTDTQYF.